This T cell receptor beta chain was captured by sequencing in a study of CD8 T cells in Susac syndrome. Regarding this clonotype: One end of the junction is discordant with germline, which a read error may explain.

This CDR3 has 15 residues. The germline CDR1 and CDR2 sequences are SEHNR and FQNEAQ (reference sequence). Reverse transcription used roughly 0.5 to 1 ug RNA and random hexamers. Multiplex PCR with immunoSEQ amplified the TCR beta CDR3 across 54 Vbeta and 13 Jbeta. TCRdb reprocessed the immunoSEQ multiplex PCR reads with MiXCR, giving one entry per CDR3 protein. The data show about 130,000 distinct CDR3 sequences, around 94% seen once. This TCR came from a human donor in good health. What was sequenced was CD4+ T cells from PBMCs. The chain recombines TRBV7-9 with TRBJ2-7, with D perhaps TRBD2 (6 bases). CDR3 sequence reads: CASSLARGEGHEQYF. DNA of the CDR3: TGTGCCAGCAGCCTAGCGCGGGGTGAAGGGCACGAGCAGTACTTC.